This T cell receptor beta chain was captured by sequencing in a study of T-cell memory formation after mild COVID-19. Background on the study: Clusters were largely donor specific.

Trimming removed 4 bases at V and 0 bases at J, with 9 bases between. The CDR3 length is 14 residues. CDR1 LGHNA and CDR2 YNFKEQ come from the germline V gene. This clonotype was seen a handful of times. The authors produced TCR alpha and TCR beta cDNA libraries with sample barcodes and UMIs by 5'RACE using constant-segment primers. From the 5' RACE reads, TCRdb called clonotypes with MiXCR, one entry per CDR3 protein. The sample shows around 200,000 distinct CDR3 sequences, around 21% of them seen only once. Sequenced: PBMCs or a T cell subset sorted from them (not recorded which). The V call is TRBV4-2, the J call TRBJ1-2; unclear D gene. The sequence derives from an adult woman who had mild COVID-19 (a few samples of this study predate the infection). Cell type and time point are not known. In DNA form, the CDR3 reads TGTGCCAGCAGCCCCCGGTCAGCTAACTATGGCTACACCTTC. It yields the protein CASSPRSANYGYTF.